The 17 T cell receptor beta chains in this list originate from one sample, sequenced in a study of T cell changes during pregnancy in multiple sclerosis. The method was immunoSEQ multiplex PCR; TCRdb's version includes in-frame clones alone and lacks a portion of them. The table shows some 60,000 clones, with about 85% occurring only once. The source was CD4+ T cells from peripheral blood mononuclear cells, collected in the third trimester of pregnancy. The receptor source for this set is a female donor with multiple sclerosis, enrolled in a pregnancy study.

The rearrangement joins TRBV11-2 to TRBJ2-1, with D perhaps matching TRBD2 (6 bases). V dropped 4 bases and J dropped 4 bases, with 17 bases sitting between them. The CDR3 is made up of 16 amino acids. The germline V gene has CDR1 SGHAT and CDR2 FQNNGV. The CDR3, as DNA: TGTGCCAGCAGCTCCCTGGGAGCGGGCGGGTACAATGAGCAGTTCTTC. Translated: CASSSLGAGGYNEQFF.

The chain has TRBV19 and TRBJ2-1, with 11 nucleotides matching TRBD2. This CDR3 region has 17 residues. Trimming took 0 bases from V and 6 from J; bases not matched to a gene: 7. Germline values: CDR1 LNHDA, CDR2 SQIVND (reference sequence). In nucleotides, the CDR3 is TGTGCCAGTAGTATAGATGTTGGGCTAGCGGGAGGCAATGAGCAGTTCTTC. Amino acids: CASSIDVGLAGGNEQFF.

The CDR3 sequence: CSGGLAVTDTQYF. DNA of the CDR3: TGCAGCGGGGGACTAGCGGTCACAGATACGCAGTATTTT. The rearrangement joins TRBV29-1 to TRBJ2-3; 11 bases fit TRBD2. CDR3 length: 13 residues. The V gene's germline CDR1 is SQVTM and CDR2 ANQGSEA. Unmatched junction bases numbered 2, after V lost 7 bases and J lost 2 bases.

V gene TRBV6-4 combines with J gene TRBJ2-1; possibly TRBD2 for D (5 bases). From germline, CDR1 is MRHNA and CDR2 SNTAGT. The CDR3 contains 14 residues. The V and J ends lost 3 bases and 7 bases respectively, with 13 bases between them. The CDR3 sequence is CASSELAELNEQFF. In DNA, the CDR3 is TGTGCCAGCAGTGAGCTAGCAGAATTAAATGAGCAGTTCTTC.

V is TRBV27 and J is TRBJ2-2, with TRBD1 identical over 7 bases. Germline V CDR1 and CDR2: MNHEY, SMNVEV (reference sequence). The CDR3 totals 16 residues. The trim removed 7 bases at V and 1 base at J, leaving 9 bases unmatched. The CDR3 DNA follows: TGTGCCAGCAAACAGGGGCATCTTGTGAACACCGGGGAGCTGTTTTTT. Its protein is CASKQGHLVNTGELFF.

The chain links TRBV30 to TRBJ1-4; D perhaps matches TRBD1 (5 bases). This CDR3 comprises 14 residues. Trimming left V 4 bases short and J 6 bases short, with 15 bases between. In germline, CDR1 is GTSNPN, CDR2 SVGIG (reference sequence). The CDR3 DNA follows: TGTGCCTGGACCCCGGGACTGAGACATGAAAAACTGTTTTTT. As protein: CAWTPGLRHEKLFF.

This chain links TRBV14 with TRBJ2-5; tentatively, D is TRBD1 (6 bases). V lost 2 bases, J lost 4 bases, and 8 bases lay in between. Germline V gene lookup returns CDR1 SGHDN and CDR2 FVKESK. The CDR3 is made up of 13 amino acids. The CDR3 nucleotides are TGTGCCAGCAGCCAAAACAGGGCAGAGACCCAGTACTTC. Translation: CASSQNRAETQYF.

The CDR3 is CASSLLGQGPGEQYF. In DNA, the CDR3 is TGTGCCAGCAGCTTGTTGGGACAGGGGCCCGGCGAGCAGTACTTC. This sequence joins TRBV5-4 and TRBJ2-7; 10 nucleotides align to TRBD1. The CDR3 contains 15 residues. Trimming removed 1 base from V and 6 bases from J; junction bases left unmatched: 7. In germline, CDR1 is SGHNT, CDR2 YYREEE (reference sequence).

This chain uses TRBV19 with TRBJ1-4; D not certain. With 1 base removed from V and 8 bases from J, the gap between germline ends came to 11 bases. Germline V gene sequence: CDR1 LNHDA, CDR2 SQIVND (reference sequence). This CDR3 has 14 residues. The CDR3 spells CASSIGALREKLFF. The CDR3, as DNA: TGTGCCAGTAGTATAGGGGCCCTGAGAGAAAAACTGTTTTTT.

V is TRBV5-6 and J is TRBJ1-2, with TRBD1 matching 7 bases. Per germline, CDR1 SGHDT and CDR2 YYEEEE. The CDR3 runs to 15 residues. Trimming removed 2 bases from V and 5 bases from J; junction bases left unmatched: 9. CDR3 amino acids: CASSFNRGSGYGYTF. The CDR3 DNA reads TGTGCCAGCAGCTTTAACAGGGGTAGTGGTTATGGCTACACCTTC. The entire variable domain, with the rest obtained from reference TRBV5-6 and TRBJ1-2, is as follows: DAGVTQSPTHLIKTRGQQVTLRCSPKSGHDTVSWYQQALGQGPQFIFQYYEEEERQRGNFPDRFSGHQFPNYSSELNVNALLLGDSALYLCASSFNRGSGYGYTFGSGTRLTVV.

This rearrangement joins TRBV18 to TRBJ2-1; D may be TRBD2 (5 bases). V was shortened by 5 bases and J by 4 bases, with 12 bases between the two germline ends. This CDR3 region has 14 residues. CDR1 and CDR2 from the germline V gene are KGHSH and LQKENI. The CDR3: CASSGSLGYNEQFF. The CDR3 nucleotides read TGTGCCAGCTCAGGATCACTAGGGTACAATGAGCAGTTCTTC. Variable domain in full (rest from reference TRBV18 and TRBJ2-1): NAGVMQNPRHLVRRRGQEARLRCSPMKGHSHVYWYRQLPEEGLKFMVYLQKENIIDESGMPKERFSAEFPKEGPSILRIQQVVRGDSAAYFCASSGSLGYNEQFFGPGTRLTVL.

The chain combines TRBV27 with TRBJ2-5, with 9 nucleotides matching TRBD2. Germline CDR1 and CDR2: MNHEY and SMNVEV (reference sequence). V shed 9 bases and J 5 bases; nucleotides not matched to a gene: 10. The CDR3 sequence is 14 residues long. CDR3 amino acids: CASYNPGTSETQYF. CDR3 bases: TGTGCCAGTTATAACCCTGGGACTAGCGAGACCCAGTACTTC.

The chain recombines TRBV6-1 with TRBJ1-4; 10 positions agree with TRBD1. V shed 3 bases, J shed 7 bases, and the junction held 2 bases outside the gene matches. This CDR3 is built from 14 residues. Per the germline V gene, CDR1 is MNHNS and CDR2 is SASEGT. The CDR3 DNA is TGTGCCAGCAGTGACGGACAGGGGGGTGAAAAACTGTTTTTT. It translates to CASSDGQGGEKLFF.

The rearrangement links TRBV7-2 to TRBJ1-3; TRBD1 matches 8 bases. After removal of 2 bases from V and 15 bases from J, the junction contained 9 bases not matched to a gene. The germline gives CDR1 SGHTA, CDR2 FQGNSA. This CDR3 has 13 residues. As DNA, the CDR3 is TGTGCCAGCAGCTTACCCACGACAGGGGTTAAATATTTT. This gives the protein CASSLPTTGVKYF.

The J gene is TRBJ2-1, the V gene TRBV6-5; possible D gene TRBD2, 6 bases. With 0 bases removed from V and 1 base from J, the gap between germline ends came to 7 bases. CDR3 size: 15 residues. Germline CDR1 is MNHEY and CDR2 is SVGAGI. Here the CDR3 DNA reads TGTGCCAGCAGTTACTCCGGGACTTCCTACAATGAGCAGTTCTTC. It encodes CASSYSGTSYNEQFF.

The chain joins TRBV2 to TRBJ2-5, with D possibly being TRBD2 (7 bases). V was pared by 6 bases and J by 5 bases, with 16 bases between. The CDR3 is 14 residues long. Germline V gives CDR1 SNHLY, CDR2 FYNNEI. CDR3 coding DNA: TGTGCCAGCAGAGAACAGGGAGGGACGGAGACCCAGTACTTC. Its translation is CASREQGGTETQYF.

V and J are TRBV7-9 and TRBJ1-2, with 10 positions matching TRBD1. V gave up 5 bases and J gave up 5 bases; unmatched junction bases: 8. This CDR3 is 15 amino acids long. The germline gives CDR1 SEHNR, CDR2 FQNEAQ (reference sequence). CDR3: CASSRGQGVTYGYTF. The CDR3 coding sequence is TGTGCCAGCAGCCGTGGACAGGGGGTTACTTATGGCTACACCTTC. The full variable domain, with the rest looked up from reference TRBV7-9 and TRBJ1-2, is DTGVSQNPRHKITKRGQNVTFRCDPISEHNRLYWYRQTLGQGPEFLTYFQNEAQLEKSRLLSDRFSAERPKGSFSTLEIQRTEQGDSAMYLCASSRGQGVTYGYTFGSGTRLTVV.